Following are 19 T cell receptor beta chains from one sample sequenced in a study of control samples from healthy donors and cancer patients. Repertoires were generated with immunoSEQ multiplex PCR, while TCRdb's copy carries only in-frame clones and drops some. The sample has 100,000 or so clones, roughly 85% seen once. Sequencing input: blood. Every receptor here comes from a woman in her forties or fifties in good health.

The rearrangement uses TRBV5-1 and TRBJ1-1; D is unresolved. V lost 4 bases to trimming and J lost 8 bases, with 15 bases between them. This CDR3 has 13 amino acids. Germline V gene sequence: CDR1 SGHRS, CDR2 YFSETQ. CDR3 amino acids: CASSPSPRAEAFF. The CDR3 DNA sequence: TGCGCCAGCAGCCCGTCCCCGCGGGCCGAAGCTTTCTTT.

This clone was recorded a few times. The rearrangement links TRBV18 to TRBJ2-2; 10 bases line up with TRBD1. CDR1 is KGHSH and CDR2 is LQKENI in the germline V gene. V was clipped by 4 bases and J by 6 bases; unmatched bases: 11. This CDR3 spans 17 amino acids. Here the CDR3 DNA reads TGTGCCAGCTCACTAAACCCGACAGGGGGCTTTGCCGGGGAGCTGTTTTTT. Protein sequence: CASSLNPTGGFAGELFF.

The gene calls are TRBV6-5 and TRBJ1-2, with TRBD1 matching 8 bases. The CDR3 covers 15 residues. The J segment lost 7 bases and the V segment lost 5 bases, leaving 12 bases of the junction unmatched. In germline, CDR1 is MNHEY, CDR2 SVGAGI. CDR3 bases: TGTGCCAGCAGTCACCCGACAGGGGCGAGAGCTGGCTACACCTTC. Protein: CASSHPTGARAGYTF.

The sample holds a few counts of this clone. This chain uses TRBV24-1 with TRBJ1-3; D gene uncertain. The germline gives CDR1 KGHDR, CDR2 SFDVKD. This CDR3 comprises 11 residues. Trimming shortened V by 7 bases and J by 4 bases, and 4 bases separated the two germline ends. The CDR3 DNA reads TGTGCCACCAGCTTCGGAAACACCATATATTTT. Translation: CATSFGNTIYF.

The V call is TRBV6-5, the J call TRBJ2-2; D is unresolved. Deletions cut 6 bases from V and 2 bases from J, with 4 bases between. Germline V gene data show CDR1 as MNHEY and CDR2 as SVGAGI. This CDR3 contains 12 residues. The CDR3 region has the DNA TGTGCCAGCAGCATTAACACCGGGGAGCTGTTTTTT. It codes for CASSINTGELFF.

The chain couples TRBV19 to TRBJ1-2; no firm D call. The germline CDR1 and CDR2 sequences are LNHDA and SQIVND (reference sequence). The V and J ends lost 3 bases and 3 bases respectively, with 14 bases between them. This CDR3 is built from 15 residues. In DNA, the CDR3 is TGTGCCAGTAGTATGGAGGTACTACTGGACTATGGCTACACCTTC. This sequence encodes CASSMEVLLDYGYTF.

The CDR3 spells CASSLVAGGAGYTF. CDR3 coding DNA: TGTGCCAGCAGCTTAGTGGCGGGGGGCGCCGGCTACACCTTC. This chain links TRBV11-2 with TRBJ1-2, with D maybe TRBD1 (6 bases). The CDR3 has 14 residues. Trimming shortened V by 1 base and J by 8 bases, and 14 bases separated the two germline ends. Germline V gene data show CDR1 as SGHAT and CDR2 as FQNNGV.

The J gene is TRBJ2-6, the V gene TRBV10-3; a weak D match, TRBD1 (5 bases). This CDR3 region has 15 residues. Germline-derived CDR1 and CDR2 are ENHRY and SYGVKD. V lost 3 bases and J lost 3, with 9 bases in between. The CDR3 protein is CAISDKGDGANVLTF. CDR3 bases: TGTGCCATCAGTGATAAAGGGGATGGGGCCAACGTCCTGACTTTC.

This chain links TRBV6-4 with TRBJ1-4; D is undetermined. Trimming shortened V by 5 bases and J by 3 bases, and 7 bases separated the two germline ends. The CDR3 spans 13 residues. CDR1 is MRHNA and CDR2 is SNTAGT in the germline V gene. The CDR3 DNA is TGTGCCAGCAGTCCGGAGGCTAATGAAAAACTGTTTTTT. Translating gives CASSPEANEKLFF.

J is TRBJ2-3 and V is TRBV13, with D possibly TRBD2 on 5 matching bases. In germline, CDR1 is PRHDT, CDR2 FYEKMQ (reference sequence). CDR3 length: 18 residues. Trimming pared 4 bases from V and 4 bases from J, leaving 24 bases between. In nucleotides, the CDR3 is TGTGCCAGCAGCTCTAATACCCGGGGAAAGAGTAATGCAGATACGCAGTATTTT. Its translation: CASSSNTRGKSNADTQYF.

The chain combines TRBV19 with TRBJ1-2; a possible D gene is TRBD1 (6 bases). The CDR3 loop spans 13 amino acids. The V end lost 4 bases, the J end lost 8 bases, and 14 bases lay between the germline ends. The germline V gene has CDR1 LNHDA and CDR2 SQIVND (reference sequence). The CDR3 DNA reads as TGTGCCAGTAGTAATTTGGGGGCACAAGGCTACACCTTC. Its translation is CASSNLGAQGYTF.

The gene calls are TRBV5-6 and TRBJ2-7, with TRBD1 identical over 7 bases. The CDR3 is 15 residues long. CDR1 and CDR2 (germline): SGHDT, YYEEEE. V shed 3 bases, J shed 0 bases, and the junction held 6 bases outside the gene matches. The CDR3 sequence is CASSSRTGFSYEQYF. CDR3 DNA sequence: TGTGCCAGCAGCTCCCGGACAGGTTTCTCCTACGAGCAGTACTTC.

CDR3 nucleotide sequence: TGTGCCAGCAGCGTAGGGGGCAGAAGCAATCAGCCCCAGCATTTT. It specifies CASSVGGRSNQPQHF. The J gene is TRBJ1-5, the V gene TRBV9; perhaps TRBD1 as D (5 bases). Germline V gene lookup returns CDR1 SGDLS and CDR2 YYNGEE. CDR3 length: 15 residues. V was clipped by 0 bases and J by 1 base, with 8 bases between them.

The chain employs TRBV7-8 and TRBJ1-5; D remains ambiguous. Trimming cost V 8 bases and J 3 bases, with 14 bases left between them. CDR3 size: 14 residues. Germline CDR1 SGHVS, CDR2 FQNEAQ. This CDR3 reads CASDLLRANQPQHF. The DNA for the CDR3 is TGTGCCAGCGACCTATTGAGGGCCAATCAGCCCCAGCATTTT. Complete variable domain (other parts from reference TRBV7-8 and TRBJ1-5): GAGVSQSPRYKVAKRGQDVALRCDPISGHVSLFWYQQALGQGPEFLTYFQNEAQLDKSGLPSDRFFAERPEGSVSTLKIQRTQQEDSAVYLCASDLLRANQPQHFGDGTRLSIL.

V is TRBV27 and J is TRBJ1-1; D is unclear. V lost 1 base and J lost 7, with 10 bases in between. The germline V gene has CDR1 MNHEY and CDR2 SMNVEV (reference sequence). The CDR3 is made up of 13 amino acids. The DNA of the CDR3 is TGTGCCAGCAGTTTATTTTACAGTTTTGAAGCTTTCTTT. It codes for CASSLFYSFEAFF.

The chain links TRBV7-6 to TRBJ1-5; 9 bases agree with TRBD1. The CDR3 covers 15 residues. Losses at the gene ends were 0 bases for V and 6 bases for J; bases not matched to a gene: 3. From germline, CDR1 is SGHVS and CDR2 FNYEAQ. The CDR3 here is CASSLATGGGQPQHF. In nucleotides, the CDR3 is TGTGCCAGCAGCTTAGCAACAGGGGGCGGTCAGCCCCAGCATTTT.

The V gene is TRBV6-5, the J gene TRBJ1-2; the D gene is possibly TRBD1 (5 bases). Germline CDR1 and CDR2: MNHEY and SVGAGI. The V end was cut by 6 bases, the J end by 4 bases, with 15 bases between. This CDR3 region has 14 residues. CDR3 in amino acids: CASRDGTAAYGYTF. CDR3 nucleotide sequence: TGTGCCAGCAGGGACGGGACCGCAGCCTATGGCTACACCTTC.

The CDR3 sequence is CASRRTGTANTEAFF. CDR3 DNA sequence: TGTGCCAGCAGACGAACCGGGACAGCTAACACTGAAGCTTTCTTT. The rearrangement joins TRBV28 to TRBJ1-1, with 7 bases identical to TRBD1. The CDR3 is 15 residues long. The germline gives CDR1 MDHEN, CDR2 SYDVKM. Unmatched junction bases numbered 9, after V lost 6 bases and J lost 2 bases.

The chain recombines TRBV9 with TRBJ1-1; 9 nucleotides align to TRBD1. Germline V gives CDR1 SGDLS, CDR2 YYNGEE. The CDR3 consists of 15 residues. Trimming at V came to 4 bases and at J to 0 bases, leaving 4 bases not matched to a gene. Here the CDR3 DNA reads TGTGCCAGCAGCCCTTGGGACAGGGTGAACACTGAAGCTTTCTTT. Residues: CASSPWDRVNTEAFF.